These T cell receptor beta chains were read from a single sample in a study of beta chain features in type 1 diabetes. Profiled with immunoSEQ multiplex PCR; TCRdb holds only in-frame clones, not every one. The sample yields roughly 280,000 clones, roughly a quarter seen once. The material sequenced was naive CD4+ T cells from blood. These receptor sequences come from a woman aged 25 to 39 with type 1 diabetes. CDR3s include the opening cysteine and the closing phenylalanine or tryptophan. D genes are given only for firm matches. Clone size, where shown, is once, few, many, or a class for clones that have expanded.

j_gene: TRBJ2-3
abundance: -
v_gene: TRBV5-1
d_gene: TRBD2
CDR3aa: CASSNSGASTDTQYF
CDR3nt: TGCGCCAGCAGTAACAGCGGGGCTAGCACAGATACGCAGTATTTT

j_gene: TRBJ1-5
abundance: -
v_gene: TRBV2
d_gene: -
CDR3aa: CASRTEYSNQPQHF
CDR3nt: TGTGCCAGCAGAACAGAGTATAGCAATCAGCCCCAGCATTTT

j_gene: TRBJ2-5
abundance: few
v_gene: TRBV20-1
d_gene: -
CDR3aa: CSVGEETQYF
CDR3nt: TGCAGTGTCGGAGAAGAGACCCAGTACTTC

j_gene: TRBJ1-2
abundance: few
v_gene: TRBV11-2
d_gene: -
CDR3aa: CASSSGGVEGYGYTF
CDR3nt: TGTGCCAGCAGCTCCGGGGGGGTCGAGGGATATGGCTACACCTTC

j_gene: TRBJ1-2
abundance: few
v_gene: TRBV4-2
d_gene: -
CDR3aa: CASSQDGNRENYGYTF
CDR3nt: TGTGCCAGCAGCCAAGATGGCAACAGAGAAAACTATGGCTACACCTTC

j_gene: TRBJ2-5
abundance: few
v_gene: TRBV6-8
d_gene: TRBD1
CDR3aa: CASNPAMDRTYAKLRETQYF
CDR3nt: TGTGCCAGCAACCCCGCTATGGACAGGACCTACGCCAAACTACGAGAGACCCAGTACTTC

j_gene: TRBJ2-1
abundance: -
v_gene: TRBV9
d_gene: -
CDR3aa: CASSVGLVPNEQFF
CDR3nt: TGTGCCAGCAGCGTAGGTCTAGTCCCCAATGAGCAGTTCTTC

j_gene: TRBJ1-1
abundance: few
v_gene: TRBV19
d_gene: -
CDR3aa: CASSTQLRNTEAFF
CDR3nt: TGTGCCAGTAGTACCCAACTCCGGAACACTGAAGCTTTCTTT

j_gene: TRBJ2-7
abundance: few
v_gene: TRBV7-7
d_gene: -
CDR3aa: CASSLAFRDEQYF
CDR3nt: TGTGCTAGCAGCTTAGCGTTTCGGGACGAGCAGTACTTC

j_gene: TRBJ2-2
abundance: -
v_gene: TRBV19
d_gene: -
CDR3aa: CASSIAVLQAGELFF
CDR3nt: TGTGCCAGTAGTATAGCGGTGTTGCAGGCCGGGGAGCTGTTTTTT

j_gene: TRBJ2-3
abundance: -
v_gene: TRBV9
d_gene: -
CDR3aa: CASSVESSVLYTDTQYF
CDR3nt: TGTGCCAGCAGCGTAGAGTCCAGCGTCCTGTACACAGATACGCAGTATTTT

j_gene: TRBJ2-5
abundance: few
v_gene: TRBV9
d_gene: -
CDR3aa: CASSVGAARNQETQYF
CDR3nt: TGTGCCAGCAGCGTGGGGGCAGCGAGAAACCAAGAGACCCAGTACTTC

j_gene: TRBJ2-7
abundance: -
v_gene: TRBV30
d_gene: -
CDR3aa: CALHPPGINEQYF
CDR3nt: TGTGCCCTCCATCCCCCAGGGATCAACGAGCAGTACTTC

j_gene: TRBJ2-1
abundance: -
v_gene: TRBV5-4
d_gene: TRBD2
CDR3aa: CASSPGASGYNEQFF
CDR3nt: TGTGCCAGCAGCCCCGGGGCTAGCGGGTACAATGAGCAGTTCTTC